This TCR beta chain was captured by sequencing in a study of Ad26.COV2.S vaccination and SARS-CoV-2 variants. The study, taken as a whole, reports: Researchers cautioned that TCR breadth and depth analyses may have underestimated total T cell responses. Vaccine recipients had higher spike-specific TCR breadth than placebo recipients. The breadth of spike-specific CD8+ and CD4+ T cell responses after vaccination was reportedly substantial. Vaccine and placebo groups showed comparable non-spike TCR breadth.

V was pared by 6 bases and J by 2 bases, with 5 bases of the junction left unmatched. CDR3 length: 15 residues. Germline V lookup: CDR1 MNHEY, CDR2 SVGAGI. Some clones are missing from TCRdb's copy, which holds only in-frame ones; the method was immunoSEQ multiplex PCR. This sample has about 350,000 clones, with around 90% found just once. On this clone: Its antigen is undetermined.

The receptor was derived from a human donor who had recovered from COVID-19. The input for sequencing was peripheral blood, taken after recovery from COVID-19. The chain recombines TRBV6-5 with TRBJ2-5; 11 bases line up with TRBD2. The CDR3 nucleotides read TGTGCCAGCAGAACGGGACTAGCGGCACAAGAGACCCAGTACTTC. Translating it yields CASRTGLAAQETQYF.